This T cell receptor beta chain was found in a study of blood T cell repertoires in COVID-19. Background on the study: Sites in the United States, Italy and Spain provided acute and convalescent COVID-19 samples.

The germline V gene encodes CDR1 SEHNR and CDR2 FQNEAQ (reference sequence). This CDR3 spans 14 amino acids. Trimming cost V 1 base and J 6 bases, with 12 bases left between them. In the original workflow: Reference gene primer amplification in the assay estimated nucleated cell counts. Measured with immunoSEQ multiplex PCR; TCRdb has only the in-frame clones, and not every one. The DNA gave D and trimming, while V, J and clone size come from that table. The sample has about 110,000 clones; roughly 81% are singletons. The TCR sequence derives from a woman in her 70s with acute or convalescent COVID-19. The chain joins TRBV7-9 to TRBJ1-2, with D hard to call. Sequences were obtained from peripheral blood. The chain's CDR3 is CASSLVGGKDGYTF. The CDR3 region has the DNA TGTGCCAGCAGCTTAGTAGGAGGGAAGGATGGCTACACCTTC.